This TCR beta chain originates from a study of cytomegalovirus exposure and HLA in healthy donors (dated by TCRdb to 2016 to 2017). Background for the entire study: In an earlier analysis of some 550 of the donors, approximately 260 Gb of sequence data and approximately 100 million unique TCR beta sequences from about 179 million T cells were reported. An early release covering approximately 600 HLA-typed donors comprised around 300 gigabases of sequencing data and about 90 million unique TCR sequences. Among the 398 genotyped donors, 75% to 90% belonged to the genetic ancestry cluster associated with self-reported Caucasian donors. The study aimed to test whether signatures of past pathogen exposure could be identified by cataloging public T cell receptors. Using immunosequencing, the study profiled T cell repertoires from about 650 subjects and related those repertoires to cytomegalovirus serostatus. Besides the first cohort of approximately 670 subjects, a separate validation cohort made up of over a hundred different subjects was used. High-throughput TCR immunosequencing, statistical association of individual TCRs with disease status, and machine learning were combined to predict cytomegalovirus infection status. In a later analysis, previously published TCR beta repertoires from 600 to 850 donors were re-analyzed and high-resolution HLA genotyping was added so that TCR occurrence patterns could be studied. In the later analysis, no new phenotypic data were used to find candidate immune exposures; instead, reliance was placed on TCR beta sequences and their occurrence across donors. An earlier analysis of 587 of the donors used high-throughput TCR beta sequencing to judge whether each TCR beta V gene segment behaved as functional or pseudogenic. Donor age, sex, ethnicity and CMV serostatus were compiled alongside the repertoire data. In a later genetic analysis, genome-wide SNP genotypes for about three fifths of the roughly 670 donors were used, and that subset was treated as a discovery cohort. Every discovery cohort repertoire had been produced on one sequencing platform. HLA typing included class I and class II loci at four-digit resolution. Typing coverage varied by locus: roughly 620-640 donors for A, B, C, DRB1 and DQB1; roughly 560 for DQA1; over 600 for DPA1; under 490 for DPB1. Roughly 5 DR-DQ haplotypes were handled as single units for association and clustering, since linkage in the cohort was strong. Among about 360 genotyped donors of the cohort, an average of about 240,000 unique TCR beta nucleotide sequences were sequenced per donor, roughly a sixth of them non-productive. The study at large found these results: Across donors, most TCR sequences were observed very rarely, whereas some public TCRs were present in many individuals. Compared with equally common non-associated chains, HLA-associated TCR beta chains in a later analysis were more clonally expanded and had lower generation probabilities. In a later analysis, the rate of TCR association differed among HLA loci, with DRB1 alleles having the most associated TCRs and HLA-C alleles having the fewest. Several of the top co-occurrence clusters appeared to be linked to parvovirus B19, influenza, CMV and Epstein-Barr virus, according to a later analysis. In a later genetic analysis, fewer N-insertions in productive TCRs were reported among donors in an Asian-associated ancestry cluster than the roughly 700-donor mean. In an earlier analysis of 587 of the donors, most TCR beta V segments appeared in productive rearrangements about 90% or about 30% of the time, broadly matching IMGT annotations. Correlated functional status among segregating V segments might be attributable to linkage disequilibrium, but an unknown experimental factor could not be ruled out. A later genetic analysis associated a missense DCLRE1C variant with V-gene and J-gene trimming of TCR beta chains, and an independent cohort replicated the association. HLA typing was unavailable for some donors at each locus, so association tests used only the typed subset. In a later analysis, some 18,000 TCR beta sequences were associated with specific HLA alleles at a false discovery rate of 0.05. Only TCR beta chains were sequenced in this cohort, and the absence of alpha or paired-chain data limited detectable features. A cluster of highly shared sequence variants was judged likely to represent a technical artifact of the sequencing pipeline. The study gave a list of about 170 TCR beta chains associated with cytomegalovirus. The 87-base-pair reads could not distinguish some IMGT-functional V segments, including TRBV6-2 and TRBV6-3, so those segments were excluded. Immune exposure information for the cohort was limited to CMV serostatus. When HLA alleles, especially DR and DQ, strongly co-occurred, attributing TCR associations to individual alleles was difficult. Because counts were too low, 15 or so rarely observed V segments, including chromosome 9 orphons, were excluded from the earlier analysis of several hundred of the donors. In both the original and validation cohorts, the classifier was reported to diagnose cytomegalovirus status with high specificity and sensitivity. The authors suggested that the approach could potentially be extended to other disease states and immunological phenotypes. Sequencing depth was assumed to be roughly uniform across donors in the presence/absence analyses, though that assumption may not hold. According to a later analysis, most CMV-associated TCR beta chains appeared to be HLA-restricted, and the HLA associations seemed to be driven largely by CMV exposure. A further reported finding was that TCR beta sequences accurately predicted the HLA-A and HLA-B alleles for most subjects in the first cohort. A few of the identified cytomegalovirus-associated TCR beta chains were confirmed in vitro to be specific for cytomegalovirus antigens.

Looking up the germline V gene (reference sequence) yields CDR1 MNHEY and CDR2 SMNVEV. V loses 0 bases at its end and J loses 2 bases; junction bases beyond the gene matches: 6. From the cysteine up to the phenylalanine, the CDR3 has a length of 18 residues. Only the CDR3 part of the read is kept: 54 bases, read in frame from the first base. The cohort comprised 670 or so healthy bone marrow donors. All cohort members were sampled while nominally healthy, although unrecorded immune exposures were likely present. The donor was CMV seropositive and belonged to the group of about 290 seropositive cohort members. A peripheral blood sample was collected from each donor, and TCR beta sequencing was performed on peripheral blood mononuclear cells. Genomic DNA was extracted from the blood cell samples with the Qiagen DNeasy Blood Extraction Kit. Concerning this clone: There is no known antigen for this receptor. Per-base quality was not reported, and no clone a single base away is much larger than it.

The library was prepared using the immunoSEQ multiplex PCR assay. For the multiplex PCR, a mixture combining 60 forward primers for TCR Vbeta segments and 13 reverse primers for TCR Jbeta segments was used. A multiplex PCR assay on genomic DNA amplified the CDR3 region of rearranged TCR beta genes. The Illumina HiSeq System was used to sequence the amplified TCR beta libraries as 87-base-pair reads. The published analysis was carried out like this. A later analysis tallied around 80 million unique TCR beta chains across the 666 repertoires, and approximately 12 million of those chains were shared by two or more donors. To remove PCR and sequencing errors, raw reads were error-corrected and collapsed into unique sequences using a nearest-neighbor algorithm that merged closely related sequences. V, D and J gene segments were assigned by aligning CDR3 sequences to IMGT reference sequences. For a sequence to be retained, a match of at least six nucleotides to both a V gene segment and a J gene segment was required. A rearrangement was called productive if the CDR3 had no stop codons and remained in frame with V and J, and every other rearrangement was called non-productive. Following IMGT convention, CDR3 was defined as the stretch from the second conserved V-encoded cysteine up to the conserved J-encoded phenylalanine. In an earlier analysis of approximately 590 of the donors, sequences lacking an unambiguous match to a single V gene segment were excluded. An earlier analysis of a few hundred of the donors called V segments functional above 56.7% productive rearrangements and segregating when the between-donor standard deviation exceeded 5%. A statistical classification framework was built for diagnosing cytomegalovirus status from the catalog of TCR beta chain sequences. V and J gene assignment, in a later analysis, came from comparing TCR nucleotide sequences with IMGT/GENE-DB human TR gene sequences. Using the TCRdist pipeline, a later analysis assigned CDR3 sequences along with most-parsimonious VDJ recombination scenarios. In a later analysis, every TCR beta chain was defined by the combination of its CDR3 amino acid sequence and its V-gene family, and reads without a unique V-gene family were dropped. A later analysis removed 550 to 650 highly shared, low-generation-probability nucleotide sequences to deal with suspected cross-contamination and a sequencing artifact. In a later analysis, a clonal expansion index was calculated for each public chain from normalized within-repertoire ranks of inferred template counts. In a later analysis, generation probabilities were computed with a VDJ recombination model fitted to out-of-frame rearrangements, and the resulting probabilities were checked against IGoR. A later analysis scored TCR-TCR, TCR-HLA and TCR-CMV co-occurrence with hypergeometric tests, applying a repertoire-size bias correction to TCR pairs. False discovery rates were estimated in a later analysis by permuting HLA or CMV assignments 20 times. In a later analysis, co-occurring TCRs were grouped using DBSCAN, and TCRdist sequence similarity was added for clustering within HLA-allele-positive subsets. Repertoires with fewer than 30,000 or more than 120,000 public chains, plus five repertoires with anomalous nucleotide sharing, were excluded from co-occurrence clustering. This immuneACCESS table, as held by TCRdb, lists in-frame sequences with V and J called but not all clones. Of the missing ones, under half trace to an unresolved V gene in checked studies; the others have no known cause. Clone size and the V and J calls come from that table; the DNA yielded D and trimming. For this sample the table gives under 150,000 clones, of which 82% were detected only once. The ten largest clones represent about 8.6% of the sample.

The rearranged chain carries TRBV27 and TRBJ2-5, with 13 bases matching TRBD2. What was sequenced was PBMCs. The sequence derives from a woman in her forties or fifties in good health and CMV-seropositive. The CDR3 sequence is CASSLSPSGLAGQETQYF. The DNA sequence is TGTGCCAGCAGTTTATCGCCCTCGGGACTAGCGGGACAAGAGACCCAGTACTTC.